The 9 T cell receptor beta chains below were found in one sample sequenced in a study of blood T cell repertoires in COVID-19. Using immunoSEQ multiplex PCR, the repertoire was profiled, and TCRdb retains in-frame clones only, with some absent. Of about 230,000 clones in the sample, about four fifths were seen once. The specimen sequenced was PBMCs or T cells enriched from blood (not recorded which). The receptor source for this set is a man aged 60 to 75 who had recovered from COVID-19.

The count of this clone is one. V usage is TRBV19 and J usage is TRBJ1-4; D gene ambiguous. Deletions cut 0 bases from V and 1 base from J, with 6 bases between. The CDR3 loop spans 15 amino acids. Germline V gene lookup returns CDR1 LNHDA and CDR2 SQIVND (reference sequence). The CDR3 DNA is TGTGCCAGTAGTATAGATCCGGGAACTAATGAAAAACTGTTTTTT. The encoded protein is CASSIDPGTNEKLFF.

This chain joins TRBV5-3 and TRBJ1-3; no clear D. TRBV5-3 belongs to the ORF category, with a function that is uncertain. The CDR3 has 14 residues. With 1 base removed from V and 0 bases from J, the gap between germline ends came to 5 bases. The CDR3 coding sequence is TGTGCCAGAAGCTTGCCGGGCTCTGGAAACACCATATATTTT. This codes for CARSLPGSGNTIYF.

V and J are TRBV7-2 and TRBJ1-5, with a possible D match to TRBD1 (5 bases). Germline-derived CDR1 and CDR2 are SGHTA and FQGNSA. V lost 1 base, J lost 11 bases, and 12 bases lay in between. The CDR3 has 13 amino acids. CDR3 nucleotides: TGTGCCAGCAGCTTAGTGGCAGGGAGGACCCAGCATTTT. It specifies CASSLVAGRTQHF.

The rearrangement uses TRBV6-5 and TRBJ1-1; 8 nucleotides match TRBD1. CDR1 is MNHEY, CDR2 SVGAGI, per germline. CDR3 length equals 16 residues. Trimming took 0 bases from V and 7 from J; bases not matched to a gene: 10. The CDR3 reads CASSYSGTGVSYEAFF. The CDR3 nucleotides are TGTGCCAGCAGTTACTCAGGGACAGGTGTGTCATATGAAGCTTTCTTT.

This rearrangement joins TRBV6-5 to TRBJ1-6; no clear D. Germline-derived CDR1 and CDR2 are MNHEY and SVGAGI. Trimming removed 7 bases from V and 2 bases from J, with 9 bases in between. This CDR3 region has 14 residues. CDR3 amino acids: CASTPSPYNSPLHF. CDR3 nucleotide sequence: TGTGCCAGCACCCCTTCCCCCTATAATTCACCCCTCCACTTT.

This clone was detected only a few times. This rearrangement joins TRBV5-8 to TRBJ1-1; no clear D. The germline V gene has CDR1 SGHTS and CDR2 YDEGEE. The CDR3 totals 13 residues. The V end lost 2 bases, the J end lost 8 bases, and 13 bases lay between the germline ends. The CDR3 DNA reads as TGTGCCAGCAGCTTCTCCAACCGGGGAGAAGCTTTCTTT. It encodes CASSFSNRGEAFF.

The rearrangement uses TRBV7-2 and TRBJ1-4; TRBD1 agrees at 12 bases. CDR1 and CDR2 (germline): SGHTA, FQGNSA. V shed 1 base and J 7 bases; nucleotides not matched to a gene: 7. The CDR3 length is 17 residues. The CDR3 DNA reads TGTGCCAGCAGCTTAGTTTCCGGGACAGGGGGCCCTGAAAAACTGTTTTTT. Its protein is CASSLVSGTGGPEKLFF.

About this clone itself: The same CDR3 arises from other DNA sequences in this sample as well. V usage is TRBV27 and J usage is TRBJ1-1; D is ambiguous. This CDR3 is built from 13 residues. V shed 5 bases and J shed 5 bases, with 12 bases lying between them. Per germline, CDR1 MNHEY and CDR2 SMNVEV (reference sequence). CDR3 coding DNA: TGTGCCAGCAGTCCACGACGAGGAACTGAAGCTTTCTTT. Translating it yields CASSPRRGTEAFF.

CDR3 amino acids: CASSSPWLAGGTDTQYF. CDR3 coding DNA: TGCGCCAGCAGCTCGCCTTGGTTAGCGGGGGGCACAGATACGCAGTATTTT. The chain employs TRBV5-1 and TRBJ2-3; 9 bases line up with TRBD2. The CDR3 consists of 17 residues. Trimming cost V 3 bases and J 1 base; bases outside gene matches: 9. CDR1 is SGHRS and CDR2 is YFSETQ in the germline V gene.